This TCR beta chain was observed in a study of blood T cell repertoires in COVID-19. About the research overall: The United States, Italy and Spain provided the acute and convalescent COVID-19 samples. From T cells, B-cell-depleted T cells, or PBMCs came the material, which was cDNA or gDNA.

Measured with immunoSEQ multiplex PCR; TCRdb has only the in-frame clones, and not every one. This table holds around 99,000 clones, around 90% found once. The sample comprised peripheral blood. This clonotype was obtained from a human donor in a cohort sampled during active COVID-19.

The CDR3 coding sequence is TGTGCCAGCAGCAGGGACACCCCCTCGAGGTCGGAGCTGTTTTTT. It specifies CASSRDTPSRSELFF. The chain recombines TRBV7-9 with TRBJ2-2; possibly TRBD1 for D (6 bases). The ends were cut back, 5 bases at V and 10 bases at J, with 20 bases in the middle. The CDR3 runs to 15 residues. The germline V gene has CDR1 SEHNR and CDR2 FQNEAQ (reference sequence).